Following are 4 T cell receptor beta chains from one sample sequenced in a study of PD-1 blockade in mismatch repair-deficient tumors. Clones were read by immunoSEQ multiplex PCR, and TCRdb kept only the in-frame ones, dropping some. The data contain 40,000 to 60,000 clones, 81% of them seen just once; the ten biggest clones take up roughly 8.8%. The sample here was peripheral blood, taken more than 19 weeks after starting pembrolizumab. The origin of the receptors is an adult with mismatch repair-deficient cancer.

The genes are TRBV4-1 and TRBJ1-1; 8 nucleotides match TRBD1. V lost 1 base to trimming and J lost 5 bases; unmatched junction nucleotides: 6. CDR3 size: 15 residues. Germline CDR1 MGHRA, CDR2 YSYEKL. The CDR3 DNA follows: TGCGCCAGCAGCCAAGTTCAGGGGGCGAAGACTGAAGCTTTCTTT. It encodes CASSQVQGAKTEAFF.

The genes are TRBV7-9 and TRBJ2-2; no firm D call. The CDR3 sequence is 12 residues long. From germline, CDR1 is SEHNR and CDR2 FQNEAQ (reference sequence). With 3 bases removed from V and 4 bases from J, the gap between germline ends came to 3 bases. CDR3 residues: CASSLGTGELFF. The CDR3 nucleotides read TGTGCCAGCAGCTTGGGCACCGGGGAGCTGTTTTTT.

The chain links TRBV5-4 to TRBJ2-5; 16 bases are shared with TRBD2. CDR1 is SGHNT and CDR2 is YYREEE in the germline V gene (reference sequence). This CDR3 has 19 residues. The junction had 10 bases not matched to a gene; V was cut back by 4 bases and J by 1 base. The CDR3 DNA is TGTGCCAGCAGCCCTCCCCCCGGGACTAGCGGGAGGGTCCAAGAGACCCAGTACTTC. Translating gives CASSPPPGTSGRVQETQYF.

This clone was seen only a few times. The CDR3 region is CASNGYEQYF. Here the CDR3 DNA reads TGTGCCAGCAACGGGTACGAGCAGTACTTC. The V and J genes are TRBV28 and TRBJ2-7; D remains unclear. Germline V gene data show CDR1 as MDHEN and CDR2 as SYDVKM. The V end lost 7 bases, the J end lost 4 bases, and 5 bases lay between the germline ends. The length of the CDR3 is 10 residues. The whole variable domain, remainder taken from reference TRBV28 and TRBJ2-7, is DVKVTQSSRYLVKRTGEKVFLECVQDMDHENMFWYRQDPGLGLRLIYFSYDVKMKEKGDIPEGYSVSREKKERFSLILESASTNQTSMYLCASNGYEQYFGPGTRLTVT.